The 16 T cell receptor beta chains below were found in one sample sequenced in a study of early T cells in non-severe SARS-CoV-2 infection. Each CDR3 protein gets one entry after TCRdb re-called the 5' RACE reads with MiXCR. The table records 80,000 or so distinct CDR3 sequences, over 12% of them present only once. What was sequenced was whole blood. These TCRs come from an adult who was a healthcare worker with PCR-confirmed SARS-CoV-2 infection or an uninfected control (not recorded which).

This clonotype has ten or more counts. The chain has TRBV3-1 and TRBJ2-3; 9 nucleotides align to TRBD2. The CDR3 runs 13 residues. The germline gives CDR1 LGHDT, CDR2 YNNKEL (reference sequence). Trimming took 4 bases from V and 12 from J; bases not matched to a gene: 8. CDR3 in DNA: TGTGCCAGCAGCCCGTTCACTAGCGGGCATCAGTATTTT. This encodes CASSPFTSGHQYF.

In its sample, this clonotype was seen a few times. The chain combines TRBV6-6 with TRBJ2-1; tentatively, D is TRBD2 (6 bases). Germline loops: CDR1 MNHNY, CDR2 SVGAGI (reference sequence). Trimming pared 5 bases from V and 7 bases from J, leaving 21 bases between. The CDR3 is 16 residues long. Here the CDR3 DNA reads TGTGCCAGCAGTCCCTCTCCGGGACTCGAGGAGAATGAGCAGTTCTTC. It translates to CASSPSPGLEENEQFF.

This clonotype was found many times. V and J are TRBV7-8 and TRBJ1-2; D call uncertain. This CDR3 is 11 amino acids long. Looked up from germline, CDR1 is SGHVS and CDR2 is FQNEAQ. The V gene lost 5 bases and the J gene lost 7 bases, with 8 bases spanning the gap. The CDR3 DNA follows: TGTGCCAGCAGCATTGGACCTGGCTACACCTTC. As protein: CASSIGPGYTF.

The CDR3 sequence is CASSSPGANVLTF. Written as DNA, the CDR3 is TGTGCCAGCAGCTCCCCTGGGGCCAACGTCCTGACTTTC. The chain employs TRBV7-3 and TRBJ2-6; D gene unclear. The CDR3 is 13 residues long. Germline V gene lookup returns CDR1 SGHTA and CDR2 FQGTGA. V shed 4 bases and J shed 2 bases, with 3 bases lying between them.

This clonotype was picked up a small number of times. The chain carries TRBV2 and TRBJ2-6; 12 bases map to TRBD1. V gave up 7 bases and J gave up 4 bases; unmatched junction bases: 5. Germline V gene sequence: CDR1 SNHLY, CDR2 FYNNEI. There are 16 residues in the CDR3. CDR3 amino acids: CASTRDRGLGANVLTF. CDR3 bases: TGTGCCAGCACACGGGACAGGGGGCTCGGGGCCAACGTCCTGACTTTC.

The genes are TRBV27 and TRBJ2-5; no clear D. Looked up from germline, CDR1 is MNHEY and CDR2 is SMNVEV (reference sequence). V was cut by 5 bases and J by 5 bases, with 12 bases left in between. This CDR3 region has 13 residues. The CDR3 sequence is CASSARVWETQYF. The CDR3 region has the DNA TGTGCCAGCAGTGCAAGGGTTTGGGAGACCCAGTACTTC.

This clonotype has just a few counts. The chain couples TRBV7-6 to TRBJ2-7, with D perhaps assigned TRBD1 or TRBD2 (6 bases each). Germline-derived CDR1 and CDR2 are SGHVS and FNYEAQ. V was clipped by 1 base and J by 0 bases, with 13 bases between them. The CDR3 contains 16 residues. In DNA, the CDR3 is TGTGCCAGCAGCTTAGAGGGGGGACCCCTCTCCTACGAGCAGTACTTC. Translated, it gives CASSLEGGPLSYEQYF. The full variable domain, rest sourced from reference TRBV7-6 and TRBJ2-7, is GAGVSQSPRYKVTKRGQDVALRCDPISGHVSLYWYRQALGQGPEFLTYFNYEAQQDKSGLPNDRFSAERPEGSISTLTIQRTEQRDSAMYRCASSLEGGPLSYEQYFGPGTRLTVT.

This clonotype was seen repeatedly, ten times or more. The CDR3 DNA reads TGCAGCGTTAGGCAGGGAGGTTACACTGAAGCTTTCTTT. Residues: CSVRQGGYTEAFF. The chain links TRBV29-1 to TRBJ1-1, with D perhaps TRBD1 (5 bases). The CDR3 totals 13 residues. Germline loops: CDR1 SQVTM, CDR2 ANQGSEA. V dropped 5 bases and J dropped 3 bases, with 13 bases sitting between them.

V is TRBV3-1 and J is TRBJ1-5, with a weak D call TRBD1 (6 bases). V lost 4 bases, J lost 3 bases, and 13 bases lay in between. The CDR3 has 15 amino acids. Germline-derived CDR1 and CDR2 are LGHDT and YNNKEL (reference sequence). The CDR3 region is CASSPTQGNNQPQHF. The CDR3 nucleotides are TGTGCCAGCAGCCCCACTCAGGGGAACAATCAGCCCCAGCATTTT.

The chain joins TRBV3-1 to TRBJ1-6; maybe TRBD1 (6 bases). CDR1 is LGHDT and CDR2 is YNNKEL in the germline V gene (reference sequence). The CDR3 spans 15 residues. V was clipped by 6 bases and J by 6 bases, with 15 bases between them. For the CDR3, the DNA is TGTGCCAGCAGTATCGGCAGGGGTAGTAATTCACCCCTCCACTTT. It encodes CASSIGRGSNSPLHF.

This sequence joins TRBV20-1 and TRBJ2-2, with TRBD2 as a possible D gene (5 bases). V dropped 7 bases and J dropped 1 base, with 13 bases sitting between them. Germline CDR1 reads DFQATT; CDR2 reads SNEGSKA (reference sequence). This CDR3 has 14 amino acids. The CDR3 bases are TGCAGTGTGTACGGGGAAAGGAACACCGGGGAGCTGTTTTTT. Protein product: CSVYGERNTGELFF.

The table lists this clonotype with a few counts. The V call is TRBV24-1, the J call TRBJ2-6; no clear D gene. Germline CDR1 is KGHDR and CDR2 is SFDVKD. V shed 2 bases and J shed 0 bases, with 4 bases lying between them. The CDR3 is 15 residues long. The DNA for the CDR3 is TGTGCCACCAGTGATTATCGCTCTGGGGCCAACGTCCTGACTTTC. It codes for CATSDYRSGANVLTF.

This clonotype was detected only a few times. The chain is built from TRBV7-8 and TRBJ2-7; D is ambiguous. Germline V CDR1 and CDR2: SGHVS, FQNEAQ. The V end lost 0 bases, the J end lost 6 bases, and 12 bases lay between the germline ends. CDR3 length: 14 residues. The CDR3 loop reads CASSLALGAFEQYF. The CDR3 DNA follows: TGTGCCAGCAGCTTAGCGCTCGGAGCGTTCGAGCAGTACTTC.

Only a few counts were recorded for this clonotype. This sequence joins TRBV20-1 and TRBJ1-1; D gene unclear. CDR1 is DFQATT and CDR2 is SNEGSKA in the germline V gene (reference sequence). V lost 1 base and J lost 0, with 9 bases in between. There are 14 residues in the CDR3. The CDR3 loop reads CSARAAGLNTEAFF. CDR3 DNA sequence: TGCAGTGCTAGAGCGGCAGGCTTGAACACTGAAGCTTTCTTT.

This clonotype was picked up a small number of times. The genes are TRBV5-1 and TRBJ1-1; D not resolved. Germline values: CDR1 SGHRS, CDR2 YFSETQ. CDR3 length: 13 residues. V was clipped by 4 bases and J by 4 bases, with 11 bases between them. The CDR3 DNA follows: TGCGCCAGCAGCCGGGAAGGAACCACTGAAGCTTTCTTT. Translating gives CASSREGTTEAFF.

Only a few counts were recorded for this clonotype. The chain uses TRBV20-1 and TRBJ2-7, with 8 nucleotides matching TRBD1. V lost 3 bases to trimming and J lost 0 bases; unmatched junction nucleotides: 4. The germline V gene has CDR1 DFQATT and CDR2 SNEGSKA (reference sequence). CDR3 size: 14 residues. In nucleotides, the CDR3 is TGCAGTGCTAGGACCGACAGGGGCTCCTACGAGCAGTACTTC. Its protein product is CSARTDRGSYEQYF.